The T cell receptor beta chain under discussion was sequenced for a study of blood T cell repertoires in COVID-19. At the level of the study: Samples came from the United States, Italy and Spain, spanning acute and convalescent COVID-19. The analysed material was cDNA or gDNA that came from T cells, B-cell-depleted T cells, or PBMCs.

Assay used: immunoSEQ multiplex PCR; TCRdb lists only in-frame clones, some missing. The sample contains 200,000 to 250,000 clones, approximately 88% of which appear only once. After removal of 5 bases from V and 5 bases from J, the junction contained 10 bases not matched to a gene. The CDR3 loop spans 15 amino acids. The germline V gene has CDR1 SGHDT and CDR2 YYEEEE. The genes are TRBV5-6 and TRBJ2-5; 9 bases map to TRBD2. The TCR comes from a man aged 55-75 years who had recovered from COVID-19. Material: peripheral blood. The CDR3: CASSFEPGLAETQYF. Here the CDR3 DNA reads TGTGCCAGCAGTTTTGAGCCGGGACTAGCCGAGACCCAGTACTTC.